This T cell receptor beta chain derives from a study of blood T cell repertoires in COVID-19. In the study overall: COVID-19 samples, acute and convalescent, were from the United States, Italy and Spain. Nucleic acid was either cDNA or gDNA, and it came from T cells, B-cell-depleted T cells, or PBMCs.

V dropped 5 bases and J dropped 0 bases, with 16 bases sitting between them. Germline assignment: CDR1 MNHEY and CDR2 SMNVEV (reference sequence). The CDR3 totals 16 residues. In the study's own analysis: It was from reference gene primer amplification that nucleated cell counts were estimated. Here immunoSEQ multiplex PCR was the method, and the copy in TCRdb shows in-frame clones only, minus some. D and trimming come from the DNA, and the V and J calls and clone size come from that table. Among around 140,000 clones, approximately 80% were seen once, and the ten largest hold 10%. The chain combines TRBV27 with TRBJ2-5; D may be TRBD1 (5 bases). Sequencing was done on a sample of peripheral blood. The TCR was taken from a man between 60 and 75 years old with active or convalescent COVID-19. The CDR3 DNA reads TGTGCCAGCAGTACGATCTTTGACAGCCACCAAGAGACCCAGTACTTC. Its protein product is CASSTIFDSHQETQYF.